Below, 27 T cell receptor beta chains from the same sample are listed, as sequenced in a study of CD8 T cells in Susac syndrome. Random hexamers were used to reverse transcribe the RNA input (about 0.5 to 1 ug). MiXCR was run by TCRdb on the immunoSEQ multiplex PCR reads, yielding one entry per CDR3 protein. Among around 170,000 distinct CDR3 sequences listed, about 92% were seen once. Sequenced input: CD4+ T cells from PBMCs. Receptors originate from a human donor in good health.

The chain is built from TRBV2 and TRBJ2-1; 15 bases are shared with TRBD2. CDR3 size: 14 residues. The V and J ends lost 6 bases and 13 bases, in that order; junction bases with no gene match: 7. In germline, CDR1 is SNHLY, CDR2 FYNNEI. The CDR3: CASRPGLAGGRQFF. Here the CDR3 DNA reads TGTGCCAGCAGGCCGGGACTAGCGGGAGGCCGCCAGTTCTTC. The whole variable domain, remainder taken from reference TRBV2 and TRBJ2-1, is EPEVTQTPSHQVTQMGQEVILRCVPISNHLYFYWYRQILGQKVEFLVSFYNNEISEKSEIFDDQFSVERPDGSNFTLKIRSTKLEDSAMYFCASRPGLAGGRQFFGPGTRLTVL.

The genes are TRBV28 and TRBJ2-1, with TRBD2 identical over 8 bases. The germline V gene encodes CDR1 MDHEN and CDR2 SYDVKM. With 4 bases clipped from V and 5 bases from J, the junction kept 7 bases outside the gene matches. This CDR3 is 15 amino acids long. CDR3 residues: CASSWSSGFDNEQFF. The CDR3, as DNA: TGTGCCAGCAGTTGGTCTAGCGGGTTTGACAATGAGCAGTTCTTC.

The chain couples TRBV29-1 to TRBJ2-7, with 8 bases that match TRBD1. There are 13 residues in the CDR3. V was clipped by 6 bases and J by 1 base; unmatched bases: 5. Germline values: CDR1 SQVTM, CDR2 ANQGSEA. In nucleotides, the CDR3 is TGCAGCGTCGGACAGGGCCGATCCTACGAGCAGTACTTC. Protein sequence: CSVGQGRSYEQYF.

J is TRBJ2-5 and V is TRBV5-6; tentatively, D is TRBD1 (5 bases). Per germline, CDR1 SGHDT and CDR2 YYEEEE. Deletions cut 0 bases from V and 4 bases from J, with 16 bases between. This CDR3 region has 16 residues. The CDR3: CASSLALGRVGETQYF. The CDR3 coding sequence is TGTGCCAGCAGCTTGGCCTTGGGCAGGGTCGGAGAGACCCAGTACTTC.

The chain joins TRBV7-9 to TRBJ2-7, with TRBD1 matching 9 bases. The CDR3 is 14 residues long. Germline CDR1 reads SEHNR; CDR2 reads FQNEAQ (reference sequence). Unmatched junction bases numbered 7, after V lost 5 bases and J lost 5 bases. The DNA for the CDR3 is TGTGCCAGCAGCCGGGGACAGGGCATACACGAGCAGTACTTC. Translating gives CASSRGQGIHEQYF.

V usage is TRBV30 and J usage is TRBJ1-2; no clear D. CDR1 is GTSNPN, CDR2 SVGIG, per germline (reference sequence). CDR3 size: 11 residues. V was shortened by 0 bases and J by 8 bases, with 7 bases between the two germline ends. DNA for the CDR3: TGTGCCTGGAGTGTGAACGAGGGCTACACCTTC. It encodes CAWSVNEGYTF.

V usage is TRBV29-1 and J usage is TRBJ1-1; TRBD1 might be the D (5 bases). Germline-derived CDR1 and CDR2 are SQVTM and ANQGSEA. The CDR3 runs 13 residues. V was trimmed by 5 bases and J by 5 bases, leaving 15 bases between them. CDR3 loop: CSVNEGTRTEAFF. Here the CDR3 DNA reads TGCAGCGTTAATGAGGGGACGCGGACTGAAGCTTTCTTT.

The V call is TRBV28, the J call TRBJ2-7, with 7 bases lining up with TRBD1. Per germline, CDR1 MDHEN and CDR2 SYDVKM. This CDR3 region has 15 residues. The V gene end was trimmed by 8 bases and the J gene end by 1 base; junction bases not matched to a gene: 11. CDR3 nucleotide sequence: TGTGCCAGCCAAGGCAGGGACAGTGGGTCCTACGAGCAGTACTTC. The encoded protein is CASQGRDSGSYEQYF.

This clonotype has just one count. The CDR3 DNA reads as TGTGCCAGCAGTTTTACAGGGCCCGGGGAGCTGTTTTTT. Protein: CASSFTGPGELFF. The chain has TRBV12-3 or TRBV12-4 and TRBJ2-2, with D possibly being TRBD1 (6 bases). With 3 bases removed from V and 6 bases from J, the gap between germline ends came to 8 bases. The CDR3 covers 13 residues.

The V gene is TRBV24-1, the J gene TRBJ2-5, with D maybe TRBD2 (5 bases). The CDR3 consists of 13 residues. V dropped 4 bases and J dropped 1 base, with 6 bases sitting between them. Germline CDR1 reads KGHDR; CDR2 reads SFDVKD. CDR3 sequence reads: CATSDGVQETQYF. Here the CDR3 DNA reads TGTGCCACCAGTGACGGGGTCCAAGAGACCCAGTACTTC.

The chain employs TRBV10-2 and TRBJ2-1, with 9 bases matching TRBD2. CDR3 length: 15 amino acids. Germline-derived CDR1 and CDR2 are WSHSY and SAAADI. Trimming at V came to 9 bases and at J to 7 bases, leaving 13 bases not matched to a gene. This chain's CDR3 is CASVRGRAGGNEQFF. The CDR3 DNA follows: TGCGCCAGTGTACGCGGGAGGGCCGGGGGGAATGAGCAGTTCTTC.

The chain employs TRBV12-3 or TRBV12-4 and TRBJ1-1; D not resolved. The CDR3 covers 15 residues. The V gene lost 3 bases and the J gene lost 1 base, with 12 bases spanning the gap. The CDR3 coding sequence is TGTGCCAGCAGTTTGGCCAGCCGTGGGAACACTGAAGCTTTCTTT. It yields the protein CASSLASRGNTEAFF.

Only a few counts were recorded for this clonotype. The chain joins TRBV7-2 to TRBJ2-5; a weak D match, TRBD1 (6 bases). The CDR3 totals 13 residues. CDR1 and CDR2 from the germline V gene are SGHTA and FQGNSA. The germline V and J ends were trimmed by 4 bases and 2 bases, with 8 bases remaining between them. Here the CDR3 reads CASSSQGQETQYF. The CDR3, as DNA: TGTGCCAGCAGCTCGCAGGGGCAAGAGACCCAGTACTTC.

The chain combines TRBV11-2 with TRBJ2-3; 8 nucleotides agree with TRBD2. This CDR3 contains 14 residues. With 3 bases clipped from V and 5 bases from J, the junction kept 4 bases outside the gene matches. Germline V gene sequence: CDR1 SGHAT, CDR2 FQNNGV. Here the CDR3 reads CASSFGGGGDTQYF. The CDR3 bases are TGTGCCAGCAGCTTCGGGGGGGGCGGAGATACGCAGTATTTT.

The chain links TRBV5-1 to TRBJ1-5; D may be TRBD1 (6 bases). Trimming cost V 0 bases and J 0 bases, with 10 bases left between them. The CDR3 consists of 16 residues. Germline CDR1 SGHRS, CDR2 YFSETQ. CDR3 coding DNA: TGCGCCAGCAGCTTGGGGGGGCGGAATAGCAATCAGCCCCAGCATTTT. This codes for CASSLGGRNSNQPQHF.

The rearrangement uses TRBV30 and TRBJ1-4; D uncertain. Looked up from germline, CDR1 is GTSNPN and CDR2 is SVGIG (reference sequence). This CDR3 is 16 amino acids long. The V end was cut by 1 base, the J end by 7 bases, with 19 bases between. CDR3 protein: CAWSAARGAGAEKLFF. The CDR3 DNA follows: TGTGCCTGGAGTGCCGCCCGTGGAGCGGGAGCTGAAAAACTGTTTTTT.

The rearrangement links TRBV7-8 to TRBJ2-4; possible D gene TRBD2, 6 bases. Germline V lookup: CDR1 SGHVS, CDR2 FQNEAQ. This CDR3 is built from 13 residues. V lost 8 bases to trimming and J lost 0 bases, with 8 bases between them. Here the CDR3 DNA reads TGTGCCAGCGGAGGGTTAGCCAAAAACATTCAGTACTTC. Translated: CASGGLAKNIQYF.

V usage is TRBV24-1 and J usage is TRBJ2-7; D unclear. V lost 2 bases to trimming and J lost 2 bases, with 6 bases between them. CDR3 size: 13 residues. Germline V CDR1 and CDR2: KGHDR, SFDVKD. The CDR3 DNA reads TGTGCCACCAGTGATTCCACAGCCTACGAGCAGTACTTC. Amino acid sequence: CATSDSTAYEQYF.

This chain connects TRBV7-2 to TRBJ2-7; D uncertain. CDR3 length equals 13 residues. V was trimmed by 5 bases and J by 8 bases, leaving 16 bases between them. Germline CDR1 reads SGHTA; CDR2 reads FQGNSA. The CDR3 DNA reads as TGTGCCAGCAGCCCGTCGACTGACGGCAAGCAGTACTTC. It specifies CASSPSTDGKQYF.

The rearrangement uses TRBV29-1 and TRBJ2-3; D gene uncertain. Trimming left V 2 bases short and J 5 bases short, with 11 bases between. The CDR3 covers 13 residues. Germline CDR1 reads SQVTM; CDR2 reads ANQGSEA. The CDR3 region has the DNA TGCAGCGTTGAATCGGTGGCTGGAGATACGCAGTATTTT. The encoded protein is CSVESVAGDTQYF.

The V and J genes are TRBV7-2 and TRBJ1-3; D unclear. The CDR3 has 16 amino acids. Germline V gene lookup returns CDR1 SGHTA and CDR2 FQGNSA. V was shortened by 3 bases and J by 2 bases, with 14 bases between the two germline ends. Here the CDR3 DNA reads TGTGCCAGCAGCTTTGTCGAGGGTGGCCCTGGAAACACCATATATTTT. It encodes CASSFVEGGPGNTIYF.

The gene calls are TRBV5-1 and TRBJ1-4; TRBD1 might be the D (5 bases). Trimming removed 0 bases at V and 8 bases at J, with 11 bases between. The CDR3 spans 14 residues. Germline V gene sequence: CDR1 SGHRS, CDR2 YFSETQ. CDR3 nucleotide sequence: TGCGCCAGCAGCTTGGTAGGGGCGGGGGAAAAACTGTTTTTT. This sequence encodes CASSLVGAGEKLFF.

This chain uses TRBV28 with TRBJ1-2; TRBD1 aligns across 7 bases. The CDR3 loop spans 18 amino acids. Germline-derived CDR1 and CDR2 are MDHEN and SYDVKM. The V gene end was trimmed by 3 bases and the J gene end by 4 bases; junction bases not matched to a gene: 17. CDR3 bases: TGTGCCAGCAGTTTGGCAAAGGGGGCGGAAGATTCCCCCTATGGCTACACCTTC. Its translation: CASSLAKGAEDSPYGYTF.

This chain uses TRBV28 with TRBJ1-2; D not resolved. The CDR3 consists of 15 residues. Germline V gives CDR1 MDHEN, CDR2 SYDVKM. V lost 3 bases and J 0 bases, leaving 11 bases between the germline ends. CDR3 region: CASSFSFTTNYGYTF. Written as DNA, the CDR3 is TGTGCCAGCAGTTTTTCTTTTACCACTAACTATGGCTACACCTTC.

The chain recombines TRBV5-1 with TRBJ2-1; the match to TRBD2 covers 8 bases. V shed 5 bases, J shed 4 bases, and the junction held 8 bases outside the gene matches. This CDR3 is 15 amino acids long. CDR1 is SGHRS, CDR2 YFSETQ, per germline. The CDR3 DNA follows: TGCGCCAGCAGGAGGGAGCTAGCGGGTTACAATGAGCAGTTCTTC. Amino acid sequence: CASRRELAGYNEQFF.

The chain carries TRBV2 and TRBJ1-1; D unresolved. With 10 bases removed from V and 6 bases from J, the gap between germline ends came to 18 bases. The CDR3 is 13 amino acids. The germline V gene encodes CDR1 SNHLY and CDR2 FYNNEI. The CDR3 DNA reads TGTGCCAACCAAGGAGTGCGGGGTTCTGAAGCTTTCTTT. Its translation is CANQGVRGSEAFF.

This clonotype was detected a few times. This chain uses TRBV5-1 with TRBJ2-5; 10 bases are shared with TRBD1. CDR3 length: 15 amino acids. Per the germline V gene, CDR1 is SGHRS and CDR2 is YFSETQ. Trimming cost V 2 bases and J 3 bases; bases outside gene matches: 4. The DNA of the CDR3 is TGCGCCAGCAGCTTTTCCGGGACAGGGGAAGAGACCCAGTACTTC. Its translation is CASSFSGTGEETQYF.